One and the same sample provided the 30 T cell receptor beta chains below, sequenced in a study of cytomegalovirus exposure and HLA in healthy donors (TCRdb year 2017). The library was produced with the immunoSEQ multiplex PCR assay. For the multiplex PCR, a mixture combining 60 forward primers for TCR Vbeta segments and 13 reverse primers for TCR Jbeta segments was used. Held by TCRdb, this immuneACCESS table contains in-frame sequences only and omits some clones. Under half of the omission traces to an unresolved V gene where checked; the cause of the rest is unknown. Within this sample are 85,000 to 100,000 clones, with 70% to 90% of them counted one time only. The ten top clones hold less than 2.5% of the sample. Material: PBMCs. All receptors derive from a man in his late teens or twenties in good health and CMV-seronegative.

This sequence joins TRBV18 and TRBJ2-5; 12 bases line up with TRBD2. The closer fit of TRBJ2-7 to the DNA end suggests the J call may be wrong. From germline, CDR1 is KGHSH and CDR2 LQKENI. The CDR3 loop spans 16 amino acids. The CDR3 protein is CASSPLGTSGRSEQYF. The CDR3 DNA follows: TGTGCCAGCTCACCACTAGGAACTAGCGGGAGGTCCGAGCAGTACTTC.

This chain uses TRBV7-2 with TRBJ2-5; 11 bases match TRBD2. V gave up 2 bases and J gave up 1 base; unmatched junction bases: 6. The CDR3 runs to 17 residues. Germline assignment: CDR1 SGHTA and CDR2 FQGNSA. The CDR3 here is CASSLRTGLAVQETQYF. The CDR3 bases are TGTGCCAGCAGCTTAAGGACGGGACTAGCGGTCCAAGAGACCCAGTACTTC.

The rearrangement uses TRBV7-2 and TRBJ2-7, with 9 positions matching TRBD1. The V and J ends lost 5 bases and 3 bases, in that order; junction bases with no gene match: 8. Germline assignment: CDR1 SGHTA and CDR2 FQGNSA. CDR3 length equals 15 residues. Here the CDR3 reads CASSLRTGAGYEQYF. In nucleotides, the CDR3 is TGTGCCAGCAGCCTAAGGACAGGGGCCGGCTACGAGCAGTACTTC. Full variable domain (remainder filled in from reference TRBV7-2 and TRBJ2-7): GAGVSQSPSNKVTEKGKDVELRCDPISGHTALYWYRQSLGQGLEFLIYFQGNSAPDKSGLPSDRFSAERTGGSVSTLTIQRTQQEDSAVYLCASSLRTGAGYEQYFGPGTRLTVT.

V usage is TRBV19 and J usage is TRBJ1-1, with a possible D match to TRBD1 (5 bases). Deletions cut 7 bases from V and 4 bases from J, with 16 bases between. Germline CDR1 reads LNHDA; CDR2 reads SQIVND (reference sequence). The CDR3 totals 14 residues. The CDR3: CASTHAGGSTEAFF. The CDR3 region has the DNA TGTGCCAGTACCCACGCCGGGGGATCCACTGAAGCTTTCTTT.

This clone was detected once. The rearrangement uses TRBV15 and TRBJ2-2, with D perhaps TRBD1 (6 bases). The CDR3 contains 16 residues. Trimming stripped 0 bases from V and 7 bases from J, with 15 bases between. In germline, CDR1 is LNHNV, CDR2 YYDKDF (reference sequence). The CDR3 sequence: CATSREKPGALGELFF. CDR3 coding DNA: TGTGCCACCAGCAGAGAGAAACCAGGGGCGCTCGGGGAGCTGTTTTTT.

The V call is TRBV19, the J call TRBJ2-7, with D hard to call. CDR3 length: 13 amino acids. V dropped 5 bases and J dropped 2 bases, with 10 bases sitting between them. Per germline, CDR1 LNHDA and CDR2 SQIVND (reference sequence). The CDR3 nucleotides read TGTGCCAGTAGTCAATCTAGAACCTACGAGCAGTACTTC. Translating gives CASSQSRTYEQYF.

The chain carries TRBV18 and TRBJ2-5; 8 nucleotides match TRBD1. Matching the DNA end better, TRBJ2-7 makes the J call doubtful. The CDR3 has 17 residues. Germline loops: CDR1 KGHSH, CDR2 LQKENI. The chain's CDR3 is CASSPLGTGPTSYEQYF. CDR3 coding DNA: TGTGCCAGCTCACCATTAGGGACAGGCCCTACTTCCTACGAGCAGTACTTC.

This CDR3 reads CASSFSRAGLSYGYTF. DNA for the CDR3: TGTGCCAGCAGTTTCTCCCGGGCGGGGCTGTCTTATGGCTACACCTTC. The chain is built from TRBV27 and TRBJ1-2, with D possibly being TRBD1 (5 bases). Between the trimmed V and J ends, which lost 3 bases and 5 bases, there was a span of 19 bases. The germline V gene has CDR1 MNHEY and CDR2 SMNVEV (reference sequence). There are 16 residues in the CDR3.

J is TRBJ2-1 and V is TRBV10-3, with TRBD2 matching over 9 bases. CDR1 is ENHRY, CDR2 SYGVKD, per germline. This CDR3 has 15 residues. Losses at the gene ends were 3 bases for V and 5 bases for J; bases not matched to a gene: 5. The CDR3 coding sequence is TGTGCCATCAGTGATTGGACTAGCGCAGACAATGAGCAGTTCTTC. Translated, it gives CAISDWTSADNEQFF.

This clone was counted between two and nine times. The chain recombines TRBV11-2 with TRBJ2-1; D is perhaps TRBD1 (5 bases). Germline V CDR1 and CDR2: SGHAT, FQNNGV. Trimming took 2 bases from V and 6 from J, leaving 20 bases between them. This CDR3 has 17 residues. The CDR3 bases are TGTGCCAGCAGCTTAATGGTTGCAGGGTTAAGCCTCAATGAGCAGTTCTTC. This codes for CASSLMVAGLSLNEQFF.

Here the CDR3 reads CASSVAAQTTNTQYF. The CDR3, as DNA: TGTGCCAGCAGCGTAGCTGCGCAGACGACAAATACGCAGTATTTT. The chain links TRBV9 to TRBJ2-3; D is ambiguous. Germline CDR1 SGDLS, CDR2 YYNGEE. With 0 bases removed from V and 7 bases from J, the gap between germline ends came to 15 bases. This CDR3 contains 15 residues. Together with reference TRBV9 and TRBJ2-3, the CDR3 gives the full variable domain: DSGVTQTPKHLITATGQRVTLRCSPRSGDLSVYWYQQSLDQGLQFLIQYYNGEERAKGNILERFSAQQFPDLHSELNLSSLELGDSALYFCASSVAAQTTNTQYFGPGTRLTVL.

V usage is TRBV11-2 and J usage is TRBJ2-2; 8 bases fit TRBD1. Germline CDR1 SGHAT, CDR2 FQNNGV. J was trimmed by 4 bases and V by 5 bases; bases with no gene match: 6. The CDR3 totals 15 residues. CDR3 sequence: CASSAGQGSTGELFF. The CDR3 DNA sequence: TGTGCCAGCAGCGCCGGACAGGGAAGCACCGGGGAGCTGTTTTTT. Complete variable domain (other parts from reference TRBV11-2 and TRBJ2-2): EAGVAQSPRYKIIEKRQSVAFWCNPISGHATLYWYQQILGQGPKLLIQFQNNGVVDDSQLPKDRFSAERLKGVDSTLKIQPAKLEDSAVYLCASSAGQGSTGELFFGEGSRLTVL.

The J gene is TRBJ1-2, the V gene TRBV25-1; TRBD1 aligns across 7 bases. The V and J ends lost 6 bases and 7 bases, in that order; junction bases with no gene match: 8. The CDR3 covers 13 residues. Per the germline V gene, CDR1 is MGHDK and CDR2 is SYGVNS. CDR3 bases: TGTGCCAGCAGCCATCAGACAGGGTGTGGCTACACCTTC. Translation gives CASSHQTGCGYTF.

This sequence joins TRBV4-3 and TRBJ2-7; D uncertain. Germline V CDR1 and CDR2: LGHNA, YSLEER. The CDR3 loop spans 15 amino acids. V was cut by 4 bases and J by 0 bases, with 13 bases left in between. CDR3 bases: TGCGCCAGCAGCCCCCCCTTGGAGAGCTCCTACGAGCAGTACTTC. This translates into CASSPPLESSYEQYF.

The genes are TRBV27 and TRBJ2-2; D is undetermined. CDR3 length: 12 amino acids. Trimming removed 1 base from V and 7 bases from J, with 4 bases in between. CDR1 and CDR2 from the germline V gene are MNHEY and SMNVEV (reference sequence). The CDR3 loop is CASSLYGGELFF. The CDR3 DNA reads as TGTGCCAGCAGTTTATACGGCGGGGAGCTGTTTTTT.

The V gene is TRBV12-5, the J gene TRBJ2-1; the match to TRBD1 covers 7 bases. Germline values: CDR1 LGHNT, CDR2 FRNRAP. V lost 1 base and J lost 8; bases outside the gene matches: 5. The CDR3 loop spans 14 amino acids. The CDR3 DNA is TGTGCTAGTGGTTTGGAGGGGGCGGGTGATGAGCAGTTCTTC. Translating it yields CASGLEGAGDEQFF.

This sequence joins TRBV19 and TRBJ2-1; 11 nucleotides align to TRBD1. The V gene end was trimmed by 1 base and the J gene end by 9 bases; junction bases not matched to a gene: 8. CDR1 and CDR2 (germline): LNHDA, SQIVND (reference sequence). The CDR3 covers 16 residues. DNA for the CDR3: TGTGCCAGTAGTATAGCCGATCGGACAGGGGGCGGTGAGCAGTTCTTC. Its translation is CASSIADRTGGGEQFF.

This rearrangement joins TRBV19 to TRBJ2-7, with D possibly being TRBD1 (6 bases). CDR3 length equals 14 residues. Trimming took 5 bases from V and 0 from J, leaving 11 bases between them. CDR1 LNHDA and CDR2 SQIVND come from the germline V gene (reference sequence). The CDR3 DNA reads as TGTGCCAGTAGTCCGACAGGTAACTCCTACGAGCAGTACTTC. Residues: CASSPTGNSYEQYF.

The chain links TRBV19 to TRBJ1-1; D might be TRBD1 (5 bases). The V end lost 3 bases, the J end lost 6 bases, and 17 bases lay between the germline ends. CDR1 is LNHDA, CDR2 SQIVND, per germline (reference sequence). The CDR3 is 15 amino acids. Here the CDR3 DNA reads TGTGCCAGTAGTATGGTTGGGGGAGGCGGCGCTGAAGCTTTCTTT. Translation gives CASSMVGGGGAEAFF.

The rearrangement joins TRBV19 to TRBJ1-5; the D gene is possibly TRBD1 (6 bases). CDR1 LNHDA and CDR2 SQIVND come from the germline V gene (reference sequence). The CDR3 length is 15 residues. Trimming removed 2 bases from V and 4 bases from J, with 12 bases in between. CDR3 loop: CASSIQRTVNQPQHF. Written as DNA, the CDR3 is TGTGCCAGTAGTATACAGAGGACAGTTAATCAGCCCCAGCATTTT.

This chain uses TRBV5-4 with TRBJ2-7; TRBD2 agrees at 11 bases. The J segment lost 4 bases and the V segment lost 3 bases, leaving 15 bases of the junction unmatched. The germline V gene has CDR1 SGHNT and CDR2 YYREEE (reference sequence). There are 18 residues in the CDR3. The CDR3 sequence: CASSSDALLAGERYEQYF. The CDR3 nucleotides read TGTGCCAGCAGCTCCGACGCCCTACTAGCGGGAGAGCGGTACGAGCAGTACTTC. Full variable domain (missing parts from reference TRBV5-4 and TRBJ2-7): ETGVTQSPTHLIKTRGQQVTLRCSSQSGHNTVSWYQQALGQGPQFIFQYYREEENGRGNFPPRFSGLQFPNYSSELNVNALELDDSALYLCASSSDALLAGERYEQYFGPGTRLTVT.

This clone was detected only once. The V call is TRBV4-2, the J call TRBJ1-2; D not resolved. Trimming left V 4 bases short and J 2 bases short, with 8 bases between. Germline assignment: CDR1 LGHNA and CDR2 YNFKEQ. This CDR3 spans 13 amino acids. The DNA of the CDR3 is TGTGCCAGCAGCCCTCTCTCCAACTATGGCTACACCTTC. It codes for CASSPLSNYGYTF.

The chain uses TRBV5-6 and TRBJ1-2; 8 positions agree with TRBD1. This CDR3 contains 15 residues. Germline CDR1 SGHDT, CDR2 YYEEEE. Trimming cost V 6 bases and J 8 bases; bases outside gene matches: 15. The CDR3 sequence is CASNPAARGRDGYTF. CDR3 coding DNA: TGTGCCAGCAACCCCGCCGCCAGGGGGCGCGACGGCTACACCTTC.

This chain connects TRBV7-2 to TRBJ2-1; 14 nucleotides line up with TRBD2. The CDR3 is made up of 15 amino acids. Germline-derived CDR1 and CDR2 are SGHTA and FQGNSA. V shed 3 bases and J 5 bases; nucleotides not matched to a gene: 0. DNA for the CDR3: TGTGCCAGCAGCTTGGGACTAGCGGGAGACAATGAGCAGTTCTTC. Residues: CASSLGLAGDNEQFF.

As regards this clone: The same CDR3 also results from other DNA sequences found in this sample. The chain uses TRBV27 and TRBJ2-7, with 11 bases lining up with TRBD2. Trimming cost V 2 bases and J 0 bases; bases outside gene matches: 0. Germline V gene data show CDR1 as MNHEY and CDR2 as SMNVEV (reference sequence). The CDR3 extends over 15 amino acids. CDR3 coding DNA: TGTGCCAGCAGTTTAACTAGCGGGAGCTCCTACGAGCAGTACTTC. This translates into CASSLTSGSSYEQYF.

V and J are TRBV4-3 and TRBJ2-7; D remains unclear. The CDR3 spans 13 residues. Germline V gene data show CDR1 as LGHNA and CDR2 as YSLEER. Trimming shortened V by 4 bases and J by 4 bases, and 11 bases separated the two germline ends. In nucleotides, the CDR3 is TGCGCCAGCAGCCCTCTACCGAATTACGAGCAGTACTTC. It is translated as CASSPLPNYEQYF.

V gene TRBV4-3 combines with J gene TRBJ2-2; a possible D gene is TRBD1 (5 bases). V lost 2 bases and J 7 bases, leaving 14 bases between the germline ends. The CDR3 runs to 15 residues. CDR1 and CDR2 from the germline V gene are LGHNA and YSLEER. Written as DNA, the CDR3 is TGCGCCAGCAGCCAAAGTGGCGCAGGGCGCGGGGAGCTGTTTTTT. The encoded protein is CASSQSGAGRGELFF.

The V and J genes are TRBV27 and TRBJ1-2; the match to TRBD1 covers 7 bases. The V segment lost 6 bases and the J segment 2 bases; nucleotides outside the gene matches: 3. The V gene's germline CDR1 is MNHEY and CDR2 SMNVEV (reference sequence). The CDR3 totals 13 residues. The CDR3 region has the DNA TGTGCCAGCAGCACGACAGGGAACTATGGCTACACCTTC. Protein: CASSTTGNYGYTF.

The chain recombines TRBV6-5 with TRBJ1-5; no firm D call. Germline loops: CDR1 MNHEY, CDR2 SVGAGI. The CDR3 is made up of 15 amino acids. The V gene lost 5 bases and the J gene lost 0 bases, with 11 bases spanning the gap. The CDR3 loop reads CASSAVADSNQPQHF. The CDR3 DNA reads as TGTGCCAGCAGTGCGGTGGCAGATAGCAATCAGCCCCAGCATTTT.

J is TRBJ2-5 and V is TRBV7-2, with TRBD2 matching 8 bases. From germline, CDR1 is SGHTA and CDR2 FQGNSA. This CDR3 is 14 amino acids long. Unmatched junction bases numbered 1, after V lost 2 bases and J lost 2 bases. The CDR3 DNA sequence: TGTGCCAGCAGCTTAACTAGCGGTCAAGAGACCCAGTACTTC. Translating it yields CASSLTSGQETQYF.